This T cell receptor (beta chain) is from a study of T cell changes during pregnancy in multiple sclerosis. Sequencing used immunoSEQ multiplex PCR; TCRdb keeps in-frame clones, though not all of them. The sample lists under 55,000 clones, approximately 94% occurring once. The CDR3 is 13 residues long. CDR1 and CDR2 from the germline V gene are LNHNV and YYDKDF (reference sequence). V was pared by 8 bases and J by 2 bases, with 12 bases between. The clonotype comes from a female donor with multiple sclerosis, enrolled in a pregnancy study. The rearrangement joins TRBV15 to TRBJ1-1, with D possibly being TRBD1 (6 bases). Sequenced material: CD4+ T cells from peripheral blood mononuclear cells, taken in the third trimester of pregnancy. The CDR3: CATSRGGNTEAFF. CDR3 bases: TGTGCCACCTCAAGAGGGGGAAACACTGAAGCTTTCTTT.